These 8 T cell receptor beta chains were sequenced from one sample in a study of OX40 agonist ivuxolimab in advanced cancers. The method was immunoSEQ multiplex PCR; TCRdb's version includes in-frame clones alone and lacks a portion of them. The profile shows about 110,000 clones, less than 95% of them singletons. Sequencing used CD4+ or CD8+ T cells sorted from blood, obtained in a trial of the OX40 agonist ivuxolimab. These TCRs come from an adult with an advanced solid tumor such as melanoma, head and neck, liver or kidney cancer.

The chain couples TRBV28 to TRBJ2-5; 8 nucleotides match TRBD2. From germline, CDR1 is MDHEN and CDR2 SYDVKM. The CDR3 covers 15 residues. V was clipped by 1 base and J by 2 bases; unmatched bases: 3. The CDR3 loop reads CASSLLTGGQETQYF. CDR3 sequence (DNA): TGTGCCAGCAGTTTATTGACGGGGGGGCAAGAGACCCAGTACTTC.

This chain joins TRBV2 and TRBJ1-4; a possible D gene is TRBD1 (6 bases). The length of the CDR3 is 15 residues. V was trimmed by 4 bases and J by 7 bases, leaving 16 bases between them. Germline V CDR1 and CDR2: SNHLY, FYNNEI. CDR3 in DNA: TGTGCCAGCAGTGTGGGGGGGGCGGAGGGTGAAAAACTGTTTTTT. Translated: CASSVGGAEGEKLFF.

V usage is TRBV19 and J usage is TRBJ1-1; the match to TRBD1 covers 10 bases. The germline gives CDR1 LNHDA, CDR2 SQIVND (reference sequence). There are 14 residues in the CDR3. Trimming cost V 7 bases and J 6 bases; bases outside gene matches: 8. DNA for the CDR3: TGTGCCAGTACTTATGACAGGGGGCGTCCTGAAGCTTTCTTT. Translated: CASTYDRGRPEAFF.

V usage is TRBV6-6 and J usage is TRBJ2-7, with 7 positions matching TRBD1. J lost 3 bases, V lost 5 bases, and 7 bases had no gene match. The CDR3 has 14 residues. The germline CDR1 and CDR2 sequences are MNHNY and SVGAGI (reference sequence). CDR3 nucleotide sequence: TGTGCCAGCAGTCCCGGGACAGTTAGCTACGAGCAGTACTTC. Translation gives CASSPGTVSYEQYF.

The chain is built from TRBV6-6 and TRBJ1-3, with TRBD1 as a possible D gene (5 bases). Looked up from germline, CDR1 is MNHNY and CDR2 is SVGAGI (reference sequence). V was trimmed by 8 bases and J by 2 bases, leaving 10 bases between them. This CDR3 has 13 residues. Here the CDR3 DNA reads TGTGCCAGCGCAAGGGACCCTGGAAACACCATATATTTT. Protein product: CASARDPGNTIYF.

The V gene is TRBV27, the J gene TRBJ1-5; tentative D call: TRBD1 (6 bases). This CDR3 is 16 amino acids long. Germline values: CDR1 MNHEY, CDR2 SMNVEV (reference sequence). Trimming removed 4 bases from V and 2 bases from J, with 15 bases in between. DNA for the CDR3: TGTGCCAGCAGTTCCTCAGGCTGGACAGGCAATCAGCCCCAGCATTTT. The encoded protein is CASSSSGWTGNQPQHF.

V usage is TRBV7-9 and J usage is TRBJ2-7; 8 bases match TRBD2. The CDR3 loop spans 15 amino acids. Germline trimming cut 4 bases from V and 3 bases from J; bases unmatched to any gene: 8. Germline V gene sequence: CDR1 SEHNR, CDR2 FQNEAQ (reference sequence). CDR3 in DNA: TGTGCCAGCAGCTCCTTAGCGGGGAAGAACTACGAGCAGTACTTC. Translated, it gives CASSSLAGKNYEQYF.

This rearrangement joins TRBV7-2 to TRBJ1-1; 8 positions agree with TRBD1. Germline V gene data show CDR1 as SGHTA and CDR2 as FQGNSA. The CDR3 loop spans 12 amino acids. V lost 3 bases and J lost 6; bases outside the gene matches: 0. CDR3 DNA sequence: TGTGCCAGCAGCTTGGGACAGGCTGAAGCTTTCTTT. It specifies CASSLGQAEAFF.